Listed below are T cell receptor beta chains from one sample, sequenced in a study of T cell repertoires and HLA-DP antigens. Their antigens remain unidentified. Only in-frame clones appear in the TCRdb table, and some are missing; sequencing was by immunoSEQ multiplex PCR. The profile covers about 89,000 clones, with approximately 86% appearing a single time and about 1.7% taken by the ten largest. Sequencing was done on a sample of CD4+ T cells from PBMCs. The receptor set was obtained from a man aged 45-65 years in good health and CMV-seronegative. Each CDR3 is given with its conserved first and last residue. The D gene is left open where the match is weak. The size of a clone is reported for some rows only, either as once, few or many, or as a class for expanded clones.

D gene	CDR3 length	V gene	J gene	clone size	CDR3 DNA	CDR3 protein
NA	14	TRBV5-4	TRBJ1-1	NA	TGTGCCACCCGGGACGGGGGCAAGAGTACTGAAGCTTTCTTT	CATRDGGKSTEAFF
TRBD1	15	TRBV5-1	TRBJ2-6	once	TGCGCCAGCAGCTCAACAGGGGCTGGGGCCAACGTCCTGACTTTC	CASSSTGAGANVLTF
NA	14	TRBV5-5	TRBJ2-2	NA	TGTGCCAGCAGAGTGACATCGAACACCGGGGAGCTGTTTTTT	CASRVTSNTGELFF
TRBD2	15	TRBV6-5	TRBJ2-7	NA	TGTGCCAGCAGTCTGAACGGGAGGGCCGGGGACGAGCAGTACTTC	CASSLNGRAGDEQYF
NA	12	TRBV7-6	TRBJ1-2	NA	TGTGCCAGCAGCTTCACGGATAAGGGCTACACCTTC	CASSFTDKGYTF
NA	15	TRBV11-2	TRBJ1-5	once	TGTGCCAGCAGCTTAGCCGTGGGGGGCAATCAGCCCCAGCATTTT	CASSLAVGGNQPQHF
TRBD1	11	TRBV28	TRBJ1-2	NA	TGTGCCAGCAGTAAAAGACAGGGACAAACCTTC	CASSKRQGQTF
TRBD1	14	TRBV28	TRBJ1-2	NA	TGTGCCAGCGTACAGGGGGCATTTAGCTATGGCTACACCTTC	CASVQGAFSYGYTF
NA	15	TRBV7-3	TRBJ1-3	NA	TGTGCCAGCAGCCCCTTAACAGCGTGGGGAAACACCATATATTTT	CASSPLTAWGNTIYF
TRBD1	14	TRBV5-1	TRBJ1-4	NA	TGCGCCAGCAGCGGCGGGACAGGGGTTGAAAAACTGTTTTTT	CASSGGTGVEKLFF
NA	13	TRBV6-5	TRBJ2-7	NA	TGTGCCAGCACCCCGATGGCCTCCTACGAGCAGTACTTC	CASTPMASYEQYF
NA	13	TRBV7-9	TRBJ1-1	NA	TGTGCCAGCAGCTTAGCGGGGAGGCCCGAAGCTTTCTTT	CASSLAGRPEAFF
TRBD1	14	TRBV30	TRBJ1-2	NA	TGTGCCTGGAGAGACAGGGGGGGGAACTATGGCTACACCTTC	CAWRDRGGNYGYTF
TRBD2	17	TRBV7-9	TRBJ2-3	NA	TGTGCCAGCAGCCCCCTCGCGACTAGCGGGAGTAGGGATACGCAGTATTTT	CASSPLATSGSRDTQYF
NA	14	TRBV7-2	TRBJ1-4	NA	TGTGCCAGCAGCTTAAACAGGGCGGGAGAAAAACTGTTTTTT	CASSLNRAGEKLFF
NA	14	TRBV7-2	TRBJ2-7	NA	TGTGCCAGCAGCTTAAGTCCCGGGCGACGGGAGCAGTACTTC	CASSLSPGRREQYF
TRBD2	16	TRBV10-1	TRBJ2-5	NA	TGCGCCAGCAGTGAGTCCGGGACTAGCGGGATTAAGACCCAGTACTTC	CASSESGTSGIKTQYF
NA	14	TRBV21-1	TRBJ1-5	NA	TGTGCCAGCAGCCCCGGGGGTAGCAATCAGCCCCAGCATTTT	CASSPGGSNQPQHF
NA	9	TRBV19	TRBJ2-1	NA	TGTGCCAGTAGTATAGATCCTTTCTTC	CASSIDPFF